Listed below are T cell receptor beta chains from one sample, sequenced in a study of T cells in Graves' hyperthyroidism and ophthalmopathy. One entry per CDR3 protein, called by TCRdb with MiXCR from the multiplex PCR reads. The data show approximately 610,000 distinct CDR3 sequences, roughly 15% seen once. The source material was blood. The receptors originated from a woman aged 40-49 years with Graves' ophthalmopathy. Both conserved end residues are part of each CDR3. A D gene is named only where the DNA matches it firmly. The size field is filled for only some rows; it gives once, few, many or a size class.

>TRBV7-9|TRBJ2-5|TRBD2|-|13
TGTGCCAGCAGCGTTAGCGGGATGGAGACCCAGTACTTC
CASSVSGMETQYF
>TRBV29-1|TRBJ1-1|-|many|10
TGCAGCGCTGGCGAGCCTGAAGCTTTCTTT
CSAGEPEAFF
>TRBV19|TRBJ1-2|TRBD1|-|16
TGTGCCAGTAGTACAAGAGCCGGGACAGGGGACTATGGCTACACCTTC
CASSTRAGTGDYGYTF
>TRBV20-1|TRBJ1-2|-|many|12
TGCAGTGCTAGTAGCGGGAACTATGGCTACACCTTC
CSASSGNYGYTF
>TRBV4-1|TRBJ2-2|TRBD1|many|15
TGCGCCAGCAGCCGAGGACAGGGAGAGACCGGGGAGCTGTTTTTT
CASSRGQGETGELFF
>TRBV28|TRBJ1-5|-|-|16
TGTGCCAGCAGAACTCCACAGGGATCAAGCAATCAGCCCCAGCATTTT
CASRTPQGSSNQPQHF
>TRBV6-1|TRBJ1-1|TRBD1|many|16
TGTGCCAGCAGGTCTTACCTACAGGGGACGAACACTGAAGCTTTCTTT
CASRSYLQGTNTEAFF
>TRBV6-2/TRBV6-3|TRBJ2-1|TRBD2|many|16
TGTGCCAGCAGTTCACGGACTAGCGGGAAGGGGAGTGAGCAGTTCTTC
CASSSRTSGKGSEQFF
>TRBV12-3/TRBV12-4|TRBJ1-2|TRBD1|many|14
TGTGCCAGCAGGCGACAGGGGGCAGGCTATGGCTACACCTTC
CASRRQGAGYGYTF
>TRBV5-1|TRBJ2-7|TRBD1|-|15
TGCGCCAGCAGCTTGGCACACAGGGGGCCTTACGAGCAGTACTTC
CASSLAHRGPYEQYF
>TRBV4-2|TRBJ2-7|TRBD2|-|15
TGTGCCAGCAGCCAAGATCTGACTAGCTTGCACGAGCAGTACTTC
CASSQDLTSLHEQYF
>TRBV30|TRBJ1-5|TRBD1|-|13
TGTGCCTGGAGTCCCCAGGACAGGCAGCCCCAGCATTTT
CAWSPQDRQPQHF
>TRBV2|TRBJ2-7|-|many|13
TGTGCCAGCAAGGCCAATCTCTCGGGGGAGCAGTACTTC
CASKANLSGEQYF
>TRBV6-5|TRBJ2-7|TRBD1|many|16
TGTGCCAGCAGTTCCCCGAAGAGACAGGGGGTCTTCGAGCAGTACTTC
CASSSPKRQGVFEQYF
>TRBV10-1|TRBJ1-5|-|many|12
TGCGCCACTTCAGGGTCCAATCAGCCCCAGCATTTT
CATSGSNQPQHF
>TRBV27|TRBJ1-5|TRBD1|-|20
TGTGCCAGCAGTTTATCACCTCCCGGGACAGGGTTTTCTGGCAATCAGCCCCAGCATTTT
CASSLSPPGTGFSGNQPQHF
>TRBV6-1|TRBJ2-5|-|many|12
TGTGCCAGCAAACCCCGGGGAGAGACCCAGTACTTC
CASKPRGETQYF
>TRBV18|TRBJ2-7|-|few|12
TGTGCCAGCTCATCAGGGGCGTTCGAGCAGTACTTC
CASSSGAFEQYF
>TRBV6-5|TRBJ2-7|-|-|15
TGTGCCAGCAGTTATACAGGGTTTAGCTCCTACGAGCAGTACTTC
CASSYTGFSSYEQYF
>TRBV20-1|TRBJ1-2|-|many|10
TGCAGTGCCCCCTCCTATGGCTACACCTTC
CSAPSYGYTF
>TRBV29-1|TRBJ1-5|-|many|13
TGCAGCGTTGCGGTTTCGAGCAATCAGCCCCAGCATTTT
CSVAVSSNQPQHF
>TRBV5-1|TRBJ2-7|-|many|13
TGCGCCAGCAGCTTAGGTAGTTTCGGCGAGCAGTACTTC
CASSLGSFGEQYF
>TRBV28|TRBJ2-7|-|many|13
TGTGCCAGCAGTTGGGGGACGGTCTACGAGCAGTACTTC
CASSWGTVYEQYF
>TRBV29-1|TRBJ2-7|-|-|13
TGCAGCGTTGAGAAGGACACTCCCTACGAGCAGTACTTC
CSVEKDTPYEQYF
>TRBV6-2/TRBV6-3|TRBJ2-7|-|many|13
TGTGCCAGCAGCTCAGGGGCCTACTACGAGCAGTACTTC
CASSSGAYYEQYF
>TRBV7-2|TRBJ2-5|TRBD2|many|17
TGTGCCAGCAGCTTAGTGACCAGCGGGAGCGAGCAAGAGACCCAGTACTTC
CASSLVTSGSEQETQYF